The present T cell receptor (beta chain) was sequenced within a study of shared clonotypes between healthy human individuals. This CDR3 spans 14 amino acids. Germline lookup yields CDR1 SGHTA and CDR2 FQGNSA. Trimming removed 2 bases from V and 5 bases from J, with 9 bases in between. Several immunoSEQ 96-well plates shared each subset's DNA, each plate a replicate. TCRdb's table, derived via immunoSEQ multiplex PCR, lists solely in-frame clones and lacks some. The sample lists 1.5 million to 2.5 million clones, approximately 94% seen once, with 1% to 1.5% in the top ten. Terminally differentiated effector memory CD45RA+ cells were excluded from the naive CD8 cells, which were CD45RO-negative and positively selected for CCR7.

The TCR was taken from a man aged 18 to 30 in good health. This rearrangement joins TRBV7-2 to TRBJ2-2; D remains unclear. The sample taken for sequencing was naive CD8+ T cells sorted from blood. CDR3 coding DNA: TGTGCCAGCAGCTTATTCTTGAGGACCGGGGAGCTGTTTTTT. Encoded protein: CASSLFLRTGELFF.